This T cell receptor (beta chain) was recovered during a study of tumor-infiltrating lymphocytes in oesophageal squamous cell carcinoma (dated by TCRdb to the mid-2010s). Of note for this clonotype: Its antigen remains unidentified. No per-base quality is available; no much larger clone lies one base away.

V has 5 bases trimmed and J has 4 bases trimmed; junction bases matching no gene number 6. The CDR3 goes from the cysteine to the phenylalanine over 14 residues. Just CDR3 DNA is preserved here, 42 bases in frame from base 1. The sequencing machine was an Illumina HiSeq 2000. The public reads were reprocessed in TCRdb via fastp at Q25 and MiXCR, keeping in-frame beta chains. Under each unique CDR3 protein, matching rows form one entry showing the most common genes and DNA. Present in this sample are 9,500 to 14,000 distinct CDR3 sequences, roughly three fifths of which were seen just once. The top ten hold roughly 50% of the sample.

Sample: blood. This sequence uses TRBV12-3 or TRBV12-4 and TRBJ1-1, with 8 middle bases fitting TRBD1. The receptor's source is a female donor with esophageal squamous cell carcinoma. The nucleotide sequence is given as TGTGCCAGCAGTATGGAAACAGGGGGCACTGAAGCTTTCTTT. Its protein is CASSMETGGTEAFF.